This TCR beta chain was identified during a study of blood T cell repertoires in COVID-19. Clones were sequenced by immunoSEQ multiplex PCR, and TCRdb holds only the in-frame ones, with some missing. The sample holds about 180,000 clones, approximately 90% seen once. Germline CDR1 LNHDA, CDR2 SQIVND (reference sequence). The V and J ends lost 10 bases and 7 bases respectively, with 16 bases between them. This CDR3 has 13 amino acids. The specimen sequenced was peripheral blood. The origin of this receptor is a young woman with active or convalescent COVID-19. V is TRBV19 and J is TRBJ1-4, with D unclear. The CDR3 reads CAIGSGVTEKLFF. In DNA, the CDR3 is TGTGCCATAGGAAGTGGAGTAACTGAAAAACTGTTTTTT.